The 21 T cell receptor beta chains below were found in one sample sequenced in a study of immune evolution from preneoplasia to lung adenocarcinoma. TCRdb's table, derived via immunoSEQ multiplex PCR, lists solely in-frame clones and lacks some. This sample yields some 7,300 clones, of which roughly three quarters are seen a single time; 5.5% to 6.5% belongs to the top ten. The sample taken for sequencing was FFPE adjacent normal lung tissue. The receptors stem from a person between 60 and 79 years old with lung adenocarcinoma.

The chain has TRBV7-9 and TRBJ2-7; 9 nucleotides line up with TRBD2. V shed 4 bases, J shed 3 bases, and the junction held 7 bases outside the gene matches. Germline V gene lookup returns CDR1 SEHNR and CDR2 FQNEAQ (reference sequence). This CDR3 spans 15 amino acids. CDR3 in amino acids: CASSYSGSGFYEQYF. DNA of the CDR3: TGTGCCAGCAGCTATAGCGGGAGCGGTTTCTACGAGCAGTACTTC.

The chain recombines TRBV6-5 with TRBJ1-4; D may be TRBD1 (6 bases). The CDR3 sequence is 15 residues long. With 5 bases removed from V and 3 bases from J, the gap between germline ends came to 13 bases. Germline V gives CDR1 MNHEY, CDR2 SVGAGI. CDR3 DNA: TGTGCCAGCAGTGTGGACAGTAGCCCTAATGAAAAACTGTTTTTT. Translation gives CASSVDSSPNEKLFF.

This chain joins TRBV9 and TRBJ2-7; TRBD2 matches 14 bases. The CDR3 sequence is 16 residues long. Germline V gene sequence: CDR1 SGDLS, CDR2 YYNGEE. V trimming: 3 bases; J trimming: 3 bases; junction bases outside the gene matches: 5. CDR3 coding DNA: TGTGCCAGCAGCGCTGGACTAGCGGGAGGCCTCTACGAGCAGTACTTC. This codes for CASSAGLAGGLYEQYF.

This clone has more than one count but fewer than ten. The CDR3 region is CASSRVREEKLFF. The CDR3 DNA follows: TGTGCCAGCAGTAGGGTTCGGGAGGAAAAACTGTTTTTT. The chain combines TRBV6-5 with TRBJ1-4; no reliable D call. V shed 5 bases and J shed 8 bases, with 12 bases lying between them. The CDR3 contains 13 residues. Germline CDR1 is MNHEY and CDR2 is SVGAGI.

The CDR3 bases are TGTGCCACCAGCAGAGATTCCGGGGGGTCGGGGACCCAGTACTTC. Translation gives CATSRDSGGSGTQYF. V usage is TRBV15 and J usage is TRBJ2-5; the match to TRBD2 covers 7 bases. CDR1 and CDR2 (germline): LNHNV, YYDKDF (reference sequence). J was trimmed by 7 bases and V by 0 bases; bases with no gene match: 8. The CDR3 consists of 15 residues.

The V and J genes are TRBV7-9 and TRBJ2-5; D may be TRBD2 (6 bases). The germline V gene encodes CDR1 SEHNR and CDR2 FQNEAQ (reference sequence). The CDR3 covers 15 residues. V was trimmed by 2 bases and J by 5 bases, leaving 15 bases between them. CDR3 residues: CASSLKPTEGETQYF. CDR3 sequence (DNA): TGTGCCAGCAGCTTAAAACCAACGGAGGGGGAGACCCAGTACTTC.

CDR3 DNA: TGTGCCAGCAGCTTATCAGGGATCTACGAGCAGTACTTC. Amino acids: CASSLSGIYEQYF. This chain connects TRBV7-6 to TRBJ2-7; TRBD1 is a possible D gene (5 bases). This CDR3 region has 13 residues. V dropped 2 bases and J dropped 3 bases, with 8 bases sitting between them. The germline V gene has CDR1 SGHVS and CDR2 FNYEAQ.

This clone was found once. The V call is TRBV7-8, the J call TRBJ2-2; TRBD1 might be the D (6 bases). The V and J ends lost 6 bases and 3 bases respectively, with 17 bases between them. From germline, CDR1 is SGHVS and CDR2 FQNEAQ. This CDR3 spans 16 amino acids. CDR3 sequence reads: CASSPNRDTYTGELFF. CDR3 sequence (DNA): TGTGCCAGCAGTCCGAATCGGGACACTTACACCGGGGAGCTGTTTTTT.

This clone was detected a few times. The chain recombines TRBV19 with TRBJ2-2, with 7 bases fitting TRBD2. The V segment lost 1 base and the J segment 5 bases; nucleotides outside the gene matches: 4. Germline CDR1 is LNHDA and CDR2 is SQIVND (reference sequence). The CDR3 runs to 15 residues. This chain's CDR3 is CASSIAARETGELFF. The CDR3, as DNA: TGTGCCAGTAGTATAGCGGCGCGGGAGACCGGGGAGCTGTTTTTT.

This chain joins TRBV28 and TRBJ2-7; 8 bases are shared with TRBD2. V shed 5 bases, J shed 1 base, and the junction held 4 bases outside the gene matches. The CDR3 contains 14 residues. Germline V gene sequence: CDR1 MDHEN, CDR2 SYDVKM. CDR3 sequence (DNA): TGTGCCAGCAGTCCGGGGGGGGAATCCTACGAGCAGTACTTC. Protein product: CASSPGGESYEQYF.

There are a few counts of this clone. The V call is TRBV7-2, the J call TRBJ2-3, with D maybe TRBD2 (6 bases). Looked up from germline, CDR1 is SGHTA and CDR2 is FQGNSA. Trimming left V 1 base short and J 0 bases short, with 8 bases between. This CDR3 is 15 amino acids long. The CDR3 coding sequence is TGTGCCAGCAGCTTAGGAAGCGGGAGCACAGATACGCAGTATTTT. This codes for CASSLGSGSTDTQYF. Variable domain in full (rest from reference TRBV7-2 and TRBJ2-3): GAGVSQSPSNKVTEKGKDVELRCDPISGHTALYWYRQSLGQGLEFLIYFQGNSAPDKSGLPSDRFSAERTGGSVSTLTIQRTQQEDSAVYLCASSLGSGSTDTQYFGPGTRLTVL.

This rearrangement joins TRBV7-6 to TRBJ2-3; TRBD1 is a possible D gene (6 bases). The CDR3 spans 17 residues. The germline V gene has CDR1 SGHVS and CDR2 FNYEAQ. Deletions cut 1 base from V and 6 bases from J, with 20 bases between. CDR3 region: CASSLVVSRGYGDTQYF. The CDR3 nucleotides read TGTGCCAGCAGCTTAGTTGTCTCCAGGGGCTACGGGGATACGCAGTATTTT. Together with reference TRBV7-6 and TRBJ2-3, the CDR3 gives the full variable domain: GAGVSQSPRYKVTKRGQDVALRCDPISGHVSLYWYRQALGQGPEFLTYFNYEAQQDKSGLPNDRFSAERPEGSISTLTIQRTEQRDSAMYRCASSLVVSRGYGDTQYFGPGTRLTVL.

This chain joins TRBV25-1 and TRBJ2-7; TRBD1 agrees at 9 bases. V shed 8 bases, J shed 2 bases, and the junction held 10 bases outside the gene matches. The length of the CDR3 is 15 residues. Germline lookup yields CDR1 MGHDK and CDR2 SYGVNS. The CDR3: CASFGTGSRPYEQYV. For the CDR3, the DNA is TGTGCCAGCTTCGGGACAGGGAGTCGGCCCTACGAGCAGTACGTC.

The chain joins TRBV29-1 to TRBJ1-1, with D possibly matching TRBD1 (5 bases). Germline-derived CDR1 and CDR2 are SQVTM and ANQGSEA. CDR3 length equals 13 residues. V was shortened by 3 bases and J by 2 bases, with 10 bases between the two germline ends. The chain's CDR3 is CSVERGLNTEAFF. CDR3 sequence (DNA): TGCAGCGTTGAGCGGGGCCTTAACACTGAAGCTTTCTTT. Looking up the rest from reference TRBV29-1 and TRBJ1-1 gives the full variable domain: SAVISQKPSRDICQRGTSLTIQCQVDSQVTMMFWYRQQPGQSLTLIATANQGSEATYESGFVIDKFPISRPNLTFSTLTVSNMSPEDSSIYLCSVERGLNTEAFFGQGTRLTVV.

The rearrangement uses TRBV6-1 and TRBJ1-4; TRBD1 might be the D (6 bases). The germline V gene encodes CDR1 MNHNS and CDR2 SASEGT. The CDR3 is made up of 11 amino acids. Trimming removed 6 bases from V and 11 bases from J, with 10 bases in between. CDR3: CASRGGGKLFF. DNA of the CDR3: TGTGCCAGCAGGGGGGGCGGGAAACTGTTTTTT.

This chain links TRBV7-2 with TRBJ2-1, with no clear D. Germline V gives CDR1 SGHTA, CDR2 FQGNSA. CDR3 length equals 11 residues. Trimming pared 1 base from V and 15 bases from J, leaving 10 bases between. CDR3 nucleotide sequence: TGTGCCAGCAGCTTAGGAGGCTTGTGGTTCTTC. Protein: CASSLGGLWFF. Supplemented by reference TRBV7-2 and TRBJ2-1, the full variable domain reads GAGVSQSPSNKVTEKGKDVELRCDPISGHTALYWYRQSLGQGLEFLIYFQGNSAPDKSGLPSDRFSAERTGGSVSTLTIQRTQQEDSAVYLCASSLGGLWFFGPGTRLTVL.

CDR3 sequence: CASSQDAGTGASYEQYV. The CDR3 nucleotides read TGCGCCAGCAGCCAAGATGCGGGGACAGGGGCGTCCTACGAGCAGTACGTC. The chain carries TRBV4-1 and TRBJ2-7; 10 bases fit TRBD1. The CDR3 is 17 amino acids. Germline assignment: CDR1 MGHRA and CDR2 YSYEKL. J gave up 1 base and V 0 bases, and 6 bases lay outside the gene matches.

The table lists this clone with a few counts. Other DNA sequences in the same sample also yield this CDR3. The chain is built from TRBV21-1 and TRBJ2-7; TRBD2 was called by the table and not checked on the DNA. TRBV21-1 is labeled a pseudogene. The CDR3 totals 14 residues. The CDR3 reads CASSNSLAGAEQYV. DNA for the CDR3: TGTGCCAGCAGCAATAGTCTAGCGGGGGCCGAGCAGTACGTC.

This clone came up once. The chain carries TRBV6-6 and TRBJ1-1, with D maybe TRBD1 (5 bases). The CDR3 has 12 residues. Germline CDR1 is MNHNY and CDR2 is SVGAGI (reference sequence). Trimming left V 5 bases short and J 1 base short, with 5 bases between. CDR3 sequence (DNA): TGTGCCAGCAGTACAGGGAACACTGAAGCTTTCTTT. Its translation: CASSTGNTEAFF.

V and J are TRBV5-4 and TRBJ2-5, with D tentatively TRBD2 (6 bases). Deletions cut 2 bases from V and 0 bases from J, with 14 bases between. Germline CDR1 is SGHNT and CDR2 is YYREEE (reference sequence). The CDR3 has 16 residues. The CDR3 sequence: CASSLVGGADQETQYF. CDR3 DNA: TGTGCCAGCAGCTTAGTAGGCGGGGCTGACCAAGAGACCCAGTACTTC.

The V and J genes are TRBV10-3 and TRBJ1-2, with 10 nucleotides matching TRBD1. CDR1 is ENHRY, CDR2 SYGVKD, per germline. The CDR3 covers 15 residues. The ends lost 3 bases at V and 5 bases at J; junction bases unmatched: 6. The CDR3 nucleotides read TGTGCCATCAGTGATTCTGGGACAGGGGTATATGGCTACACCTTC. This encodes CAISDSGTGVYGYTF.